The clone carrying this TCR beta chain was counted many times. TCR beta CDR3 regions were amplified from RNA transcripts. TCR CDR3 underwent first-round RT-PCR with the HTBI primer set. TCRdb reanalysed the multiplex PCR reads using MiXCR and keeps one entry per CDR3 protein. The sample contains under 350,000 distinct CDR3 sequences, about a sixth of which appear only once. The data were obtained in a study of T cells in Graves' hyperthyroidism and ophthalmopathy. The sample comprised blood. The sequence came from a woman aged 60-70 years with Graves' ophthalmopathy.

The CDR3, as DNA: TGTGCCAGCAGCTTAACGGGGGGGCCCGGAGATACGCAGTATTTT. The encoded protein is CASSLTGGPGDTQYF. The J gene is TRBJ2-3, the V gene TRBV7-2; 8 bases line up with TRBD2. V shed 2 bases and J 5 bases; nucleotides not matched to a gene: 6. CDR1 SGHTA and CDR2 FQGNSA come from the germline V gene. CDR3 length: 15 amino acids.